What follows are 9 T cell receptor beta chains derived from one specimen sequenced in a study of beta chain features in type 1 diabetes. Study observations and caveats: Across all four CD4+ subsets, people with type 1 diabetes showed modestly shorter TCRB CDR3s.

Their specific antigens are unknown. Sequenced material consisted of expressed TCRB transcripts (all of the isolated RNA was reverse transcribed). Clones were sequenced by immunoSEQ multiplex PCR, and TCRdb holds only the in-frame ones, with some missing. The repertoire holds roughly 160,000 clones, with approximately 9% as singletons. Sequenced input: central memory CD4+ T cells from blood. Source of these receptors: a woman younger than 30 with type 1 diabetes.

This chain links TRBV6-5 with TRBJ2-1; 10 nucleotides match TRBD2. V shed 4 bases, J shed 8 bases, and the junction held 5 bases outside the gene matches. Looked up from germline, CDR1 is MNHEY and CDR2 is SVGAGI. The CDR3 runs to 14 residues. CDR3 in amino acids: CASSFSGRRDEQFF. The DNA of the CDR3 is TGTGCCAGCAGTTTTAGCGGGAGGCGGGATGAGCAGTTCTTC.

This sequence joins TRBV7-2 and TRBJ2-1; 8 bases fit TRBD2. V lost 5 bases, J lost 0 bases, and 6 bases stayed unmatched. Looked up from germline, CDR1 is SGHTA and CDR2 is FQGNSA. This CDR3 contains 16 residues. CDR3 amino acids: CASSEAGGASYNEQFF. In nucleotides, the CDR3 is TGTGCCAGCAGCGAGGCGGGGGGAGCCTCCTACAATGAGCAGTTCTTC.

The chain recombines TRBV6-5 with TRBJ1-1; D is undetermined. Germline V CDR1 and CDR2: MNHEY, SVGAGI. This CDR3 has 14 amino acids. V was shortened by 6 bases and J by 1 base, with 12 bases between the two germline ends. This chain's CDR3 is CASRPRRGNTEAFF. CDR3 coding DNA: TGTGCCAGCAGGCCCCGTCGGGGGAACACTGAAGCTTTCTTT.

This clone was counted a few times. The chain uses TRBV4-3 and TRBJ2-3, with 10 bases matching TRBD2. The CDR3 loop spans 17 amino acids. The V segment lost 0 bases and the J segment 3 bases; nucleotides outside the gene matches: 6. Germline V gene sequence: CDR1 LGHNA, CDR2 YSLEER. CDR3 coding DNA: TGCGCCAGCAGCCAAGATAGCCTAGCGGGAGTAACAGATACGCAGTATTTT. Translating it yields CASSQDSLAGVTDTQYF.

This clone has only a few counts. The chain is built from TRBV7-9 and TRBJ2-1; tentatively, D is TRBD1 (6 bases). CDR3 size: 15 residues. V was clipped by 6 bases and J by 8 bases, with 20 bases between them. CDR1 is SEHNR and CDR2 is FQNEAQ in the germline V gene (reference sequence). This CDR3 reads CASRRGSRDKDEQFF. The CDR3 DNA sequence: TGTGCCAGCAGACGTGGGTCCAGGGACAAGGATGAGCAGTTCTTC.

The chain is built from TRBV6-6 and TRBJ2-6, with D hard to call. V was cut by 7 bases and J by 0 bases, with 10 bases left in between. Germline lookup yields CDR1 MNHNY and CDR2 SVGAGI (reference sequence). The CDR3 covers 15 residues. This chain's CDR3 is CASMGRHSGANVLTF. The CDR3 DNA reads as TGTGCCAGCATGGGCAGACACTCTGGGGCCAACGTCCTGACTTTC.

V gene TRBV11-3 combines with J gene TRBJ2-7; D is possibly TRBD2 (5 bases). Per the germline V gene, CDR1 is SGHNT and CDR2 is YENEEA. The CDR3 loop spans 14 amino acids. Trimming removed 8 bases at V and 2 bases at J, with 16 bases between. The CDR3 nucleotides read TGTGCCAGCGCCCGGAGTTACGGGGCCTACGAGCAGTACTTC. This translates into CASARSYGAYEQYF. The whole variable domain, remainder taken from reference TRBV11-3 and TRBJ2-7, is EAGVVQSPRYKIIEKKQPVAFWCNPISGHNTLYWYLQNLGQGPELLIRYENEEAVDDSQLPKDRFSAERLKGVDSTLKIQPAELGDSAVYLCASARSYGAYEQYFGPGTRLTVT.

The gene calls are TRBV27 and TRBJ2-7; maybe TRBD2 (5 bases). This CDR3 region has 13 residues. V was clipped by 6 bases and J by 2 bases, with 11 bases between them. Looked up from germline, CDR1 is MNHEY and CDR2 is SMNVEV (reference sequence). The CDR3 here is CASRASGPYEQYF. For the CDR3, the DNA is TGTGCCAGCAGAGCGAGCGGCCCCTACGAGCAGTACTTC.

CDR3 residues: CASIRGDYGYTF. The DNA of the CDR3 is TGTGCCAGTATCAGGGGAGACTATGGCTACACCTTC. The J gene is TRBJ1-2, the V gene TRBV6-6; perhaps TRBD1 as D (6 bases). Germline V gene sequence: CDR1 MNHNY, CDR2 SVGAGI (reference sequence). This CDR3 spans 12 amino acids. V lost 9 bases to trimming and J lost 3 bases, with 11 bases between them.